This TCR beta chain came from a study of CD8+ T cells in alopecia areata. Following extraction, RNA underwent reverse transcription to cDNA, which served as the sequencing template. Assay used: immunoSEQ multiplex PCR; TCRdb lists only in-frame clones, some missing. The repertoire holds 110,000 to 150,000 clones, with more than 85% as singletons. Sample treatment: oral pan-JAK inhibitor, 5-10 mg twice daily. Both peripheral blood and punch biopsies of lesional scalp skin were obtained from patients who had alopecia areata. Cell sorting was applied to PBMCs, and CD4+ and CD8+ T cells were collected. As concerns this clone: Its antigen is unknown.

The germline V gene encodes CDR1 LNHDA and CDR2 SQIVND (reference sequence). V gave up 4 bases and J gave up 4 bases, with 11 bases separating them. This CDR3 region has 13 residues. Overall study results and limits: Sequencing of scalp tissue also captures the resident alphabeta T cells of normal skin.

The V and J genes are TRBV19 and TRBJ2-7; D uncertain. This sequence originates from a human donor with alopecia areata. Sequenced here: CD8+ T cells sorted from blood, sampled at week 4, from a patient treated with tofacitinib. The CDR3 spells CASSTGPNYEQYF. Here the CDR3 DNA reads TGTGCCAGTAGTACCGGACCGAATTACGAGCAGTACTTC. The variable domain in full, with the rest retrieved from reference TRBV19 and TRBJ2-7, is DGGITQSPKYLFRKEGQNVTLSCEQNLNHDAMYWYRQDPGQGLRLIYYSQIVNDFQKGDIAEGYSVSREKKESFPLTVTSAQKNPTAFYLCASSTGPNYEQYFGPGTRLTVT.